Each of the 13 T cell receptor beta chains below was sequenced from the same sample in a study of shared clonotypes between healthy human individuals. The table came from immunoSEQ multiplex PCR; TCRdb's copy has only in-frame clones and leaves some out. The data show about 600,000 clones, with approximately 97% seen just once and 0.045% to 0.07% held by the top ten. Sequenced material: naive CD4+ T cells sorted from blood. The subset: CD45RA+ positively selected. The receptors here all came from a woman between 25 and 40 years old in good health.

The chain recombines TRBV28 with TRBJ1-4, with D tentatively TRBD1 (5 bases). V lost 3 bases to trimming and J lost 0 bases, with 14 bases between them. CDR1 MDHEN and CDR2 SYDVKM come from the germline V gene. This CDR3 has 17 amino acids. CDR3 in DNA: TGTGCCAGCAGTTTTCGGGGACCTGGGGCAACTAATGAAAAACTGTTTTTT. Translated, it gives CASSFRGPGATNEKLFF. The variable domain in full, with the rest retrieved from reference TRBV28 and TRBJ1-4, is DVKVTQSSRYLVKRTGEKVFLECVQDMDHENMFWYRQDPGLGLRLIYFSYDVKMKEKGDIPEGYSVSREKKERFSLILESASTNQTSMYLCASSFRGPGATNEKLFFGSGTQLSVL.

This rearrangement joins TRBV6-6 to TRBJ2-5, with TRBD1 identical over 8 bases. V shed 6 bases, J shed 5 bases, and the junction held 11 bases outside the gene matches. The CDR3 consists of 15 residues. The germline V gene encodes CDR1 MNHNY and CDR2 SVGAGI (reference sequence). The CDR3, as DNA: TGTGCCAGCAGCATGGGACAGGTCAGAACCGAGACCCAGTACTTC. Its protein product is CASSMGQVRTETQYF.

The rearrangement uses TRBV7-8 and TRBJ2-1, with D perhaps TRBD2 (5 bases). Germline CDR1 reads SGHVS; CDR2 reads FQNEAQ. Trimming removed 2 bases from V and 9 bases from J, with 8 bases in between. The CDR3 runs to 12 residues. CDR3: CASSLKTSEQFF. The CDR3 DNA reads TGTGCCAGCAGCTTAAAAACTAGTGAGCAGTTCTTC. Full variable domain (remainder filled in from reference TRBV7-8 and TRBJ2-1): GAGVSQSPRYKVAKRGQDVALRCDPISGHVSLFWYQQALGQGPEFLTYFQNEAQLDKSGLPSDRFFAERPEGSVSTLKIQRTQQEDSAVYLCASSLKTSEQFFGPGTRLTVL.

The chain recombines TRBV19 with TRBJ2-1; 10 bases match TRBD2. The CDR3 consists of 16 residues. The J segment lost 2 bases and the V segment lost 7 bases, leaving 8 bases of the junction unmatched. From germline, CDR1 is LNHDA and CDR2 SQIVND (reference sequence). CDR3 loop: CASTEGLARAYNEQFF. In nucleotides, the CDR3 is TGTGCCAGTACCGAGGGACTAGCGAGAGCCTACAATGAGCAGTTCTTC.

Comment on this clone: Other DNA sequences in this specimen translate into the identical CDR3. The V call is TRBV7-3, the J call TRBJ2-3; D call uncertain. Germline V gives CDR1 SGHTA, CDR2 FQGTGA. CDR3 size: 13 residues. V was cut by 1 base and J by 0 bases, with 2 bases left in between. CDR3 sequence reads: CASSLSSTDTQYF. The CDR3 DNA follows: TGTGCCAGCAGCTTAAGTAGCACAGATACGCAGTATTTT.

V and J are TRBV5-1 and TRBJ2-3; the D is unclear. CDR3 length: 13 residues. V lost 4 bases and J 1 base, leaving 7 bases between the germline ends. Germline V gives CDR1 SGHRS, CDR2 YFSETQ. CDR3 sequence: CASSGIGTDTQYF. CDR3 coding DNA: TGCGCCAGCAGCGGAATTGGCACAGATACGCAGTATTTT. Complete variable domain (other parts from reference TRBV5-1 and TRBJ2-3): KAGVTQTPRYLIKTRGQQVTLSCSPISGHRSVSWYQQTPGQGLQFLFEYFSETQRNKGNFPGRFSGRQFSNSRSEMNVSTLELGDSALYLCASSGIGTDTQYFGPGTRLTVL.

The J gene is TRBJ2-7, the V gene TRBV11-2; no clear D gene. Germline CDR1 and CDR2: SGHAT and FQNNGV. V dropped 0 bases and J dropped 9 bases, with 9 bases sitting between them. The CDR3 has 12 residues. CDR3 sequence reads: CASSLEQIGQYF. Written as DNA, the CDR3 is TGTGCCAGCAGCTTAGAGCAAATCGGGCAGTACTTC.

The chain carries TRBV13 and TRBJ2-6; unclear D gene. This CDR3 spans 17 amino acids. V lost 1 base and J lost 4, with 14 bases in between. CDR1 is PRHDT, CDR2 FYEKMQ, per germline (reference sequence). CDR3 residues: CASSLAGRPRGANVLTF. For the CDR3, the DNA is TGTGCCAGCAGCTTAGCCGGACGGCCGAGGGGGGCCAACGTCCTGACTTTC.

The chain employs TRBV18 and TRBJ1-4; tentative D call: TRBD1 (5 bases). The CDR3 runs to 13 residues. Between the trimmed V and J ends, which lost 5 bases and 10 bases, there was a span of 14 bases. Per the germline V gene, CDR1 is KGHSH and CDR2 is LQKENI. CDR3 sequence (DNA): TGTGCCAGCTCAGATGGGGCAGTGGGAAAACTGTTTTTT. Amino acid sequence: CASSDGAVGKLFF.

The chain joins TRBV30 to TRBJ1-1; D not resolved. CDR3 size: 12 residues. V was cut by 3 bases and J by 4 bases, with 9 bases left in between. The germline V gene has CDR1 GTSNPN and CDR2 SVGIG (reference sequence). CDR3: CAWSGGFTEAFF. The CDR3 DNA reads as TGTGCCTGGAGCGGTGGATTCACTGAAGCTTTCTTT.

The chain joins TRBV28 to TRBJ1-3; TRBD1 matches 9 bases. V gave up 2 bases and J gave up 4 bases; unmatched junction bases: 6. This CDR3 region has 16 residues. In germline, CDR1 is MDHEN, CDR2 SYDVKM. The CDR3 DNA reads TGTGCCAGCAGTTTACCCCCCGGGACAGGGGGAAACACCATATATTTT. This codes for CASSLPPGTGGNTIYF.

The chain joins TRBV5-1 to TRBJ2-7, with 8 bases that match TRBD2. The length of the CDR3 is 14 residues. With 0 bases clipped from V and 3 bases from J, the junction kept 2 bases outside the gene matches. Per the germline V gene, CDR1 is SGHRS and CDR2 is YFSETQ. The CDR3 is CASSLELAVYEQYF. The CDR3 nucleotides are TGCGCCAGCAGCTTGGAACTAGCGGTCTACGAGCAGTACTTC.

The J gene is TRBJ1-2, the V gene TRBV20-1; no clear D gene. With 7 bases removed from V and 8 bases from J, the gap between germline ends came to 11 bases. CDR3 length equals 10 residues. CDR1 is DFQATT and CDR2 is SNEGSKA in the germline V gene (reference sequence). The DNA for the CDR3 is TGCAGTGGCCCCAAGATGGGCTACACCTTC. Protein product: CSGPKMGYTF.